The subject of this entry is one T cell receptor (beta chain). Its antigen is unknown. With 60 Vbeta and 13 Jbeta primers, the PCR was carried out. Profiling relied on immunoSEQ multiplex PCR, and the TCRdb table lists in-frame clones only, not all of them. The table has under 110,000 clones, roughly 70% seen once; the top ten hold approximately 2.6%. These donors counted as nominally healthy when sampled, but unrecorded immune exposures were likely. The sample belongs to a study of cytomegalovirus exposure and HLA in healthy donors. Broader study findings: Likely technical artifact: a cluster of highly shared sequence variants. The study put around 180 TCR beta chains on its list as cytomegalovirus-associated. Associated with HLA alleles at 0.05 false discovery rate in a later analysis were around 15,000 TCR beta sequences.

The CDR3 consists of 15 residues. The V end was cut by 4 bases, the J end by 7 bases, with 19 bases between. CDR1 and CDR2 from the germline V gene are MDHEN and SYDVKM. Sequencing was performed on PBMCs. The chain combines TRBV28 with TRBJ2-5; D perhaps matches TRBD1 (8 bases). The TCR originated in a male donor in good health and CMV-seropositive. CDR3 nucleotide sequence: TGTGCCAGCAGTTCCACACCGGACAGGGAGGGGACCCAGTACTTC. It is translated as CASSSTPDREGTQYF.